This section outlines one T cell receptor (beta chain) sequence together with its context. What it recognizes is unknown. Sequencing used immunoSEQ multiplex PCR; TCRdb keeps in-frame clones, though not all of them. Of approximately 210,000 clones in the sample, about 95% are singletons; the top ten hold approximately 1.5%. These data are taken from a study of T cell responses to AZD1222 COVID-19 vaccine. Study findings and constraints: Variant regions that are unmutated are reportedly the target of nearly half of spike-specific TCRs.

This CDR3 is 16 amino acids long. V lost 10 bases to trimming and J lost 5 bases; unmatched junction nucleotides: 16. Germline CDR1 ENHRY, CDR2 SYGVKD. The chain is built from TRBV10-3 and TRBJ2-2, with 7 positions matching TRBD1. The sequencing here drew on peripheral blood, taken 28 days after the second dose of the MenACWY control vaccine. The sequence was obtained from an adult who received the MenACWY meningococcal vaccine as a control. CDR3 sequence: CASRLEGVQGTGELFF. The CDR3 coding sequence is TGTGCCAGCCGACTCGAGGGGGTACAGGGGACCGGGGAGCTGTTTTTT.